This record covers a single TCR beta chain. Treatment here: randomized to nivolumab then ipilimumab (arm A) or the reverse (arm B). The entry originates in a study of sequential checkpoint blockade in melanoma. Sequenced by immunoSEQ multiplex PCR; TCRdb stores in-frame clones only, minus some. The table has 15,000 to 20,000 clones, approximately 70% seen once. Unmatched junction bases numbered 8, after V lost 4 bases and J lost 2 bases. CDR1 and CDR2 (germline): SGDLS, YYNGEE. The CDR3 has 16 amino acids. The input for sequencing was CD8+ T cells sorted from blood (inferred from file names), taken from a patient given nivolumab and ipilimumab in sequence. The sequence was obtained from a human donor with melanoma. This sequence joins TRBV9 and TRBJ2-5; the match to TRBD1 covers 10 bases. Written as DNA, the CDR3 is TGTGCCAGCAGCCTATATGGGACAGGGGTGCAAGAGACCCAGTACTTC. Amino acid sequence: CASSLYGTGVQETQYF.